Following are 17 T cell receptor beta chains from one sample sequenced in a study of T cell changes during pregnancy in multiple sclerosis. Sequencing was performed with immunoSEQ multiplex PCR; in TCRdb, only in-frame clones are kept and a portion is missing. This table holds roughly 40,000 clones, 85% to 95% found once. The specimen was CD4+ T cells from peripheral blood mononuclear cells, collected before pregnancy. The receptors shown here come from a female donor with multiple sclerosis, enrolled in a pregnancy study.

This clone has a single count. The chain links TRBV14 to TRBJ2-1; 12 bases map to TRBD2. The CDR3 is 18 amino acids. The trim removed 3 bases at V and 3 bases at J, leaving 9 bases unmatched. Germline V lookup: CDR1 SGHDN, CDR2 FVKESK. The CDR3 DNA reads TGTGCCAGCAGCCAGAGTTTTGGACTAGCGGGACGCTACAATGAGCAGTTCTTC. This translates into CASSQSFGLAGRYNEQFF.

The chain joins TRBV6-5 to TRBJ2-3, with a tentative D call TRBD1 (5 bases). CDR3 size: 14 residues. V lost 0 bases and J 4 bases, leaving 8 bases between the germline ends. In germline, CDR1 is MNHEY, CDR2 SVGAGI. CDR3 residues: CASSYSGVSDTQYF. Written as DNA, the CDR3 is TGTGCCAGCAGTTACTCAGGGGTGTCAGATACGCAGTATTTT.

V is TRBV28 and J is TRBJ1-2; weak D call: TRBD1 (5 bases). V was cut by 2 bases and J by 5 bases, with 9 bases left in between. Germline lookup yields CDR1 MDHEN and CDR2 SYDVKM. This CDR3 has 13 residues. The CDR3 DNA follows: TGTGCCAGCAGTTTACAGGGCATATATGGCTACACCTTC. It specifies CASSLQGIYGYTF.

This chain joins TRBV4-2 and TRBJ2-2; a weak D match, TRBD1 (7 bases). CDR1 and CDR2 (germline): LGHNA, YNFKEQ. CDR3 length: 16 residues. Trimming took 1 base from V and 4 from J, leaving 13 bases between them. CDR3 sequence (DNA): TGTGCCAGCAGCCAAGGGAGGGGGCTCGGCACCGGGGAGCTGTTTTTT. This codes for CASSQGRGLGTGELFF.

V and J are TRBV15 and TRBJ1-5, with D uncertain. This CDR3 has 17 amino acids. Germline CDR1 and CDR2: LNHNV and YYDKDF (reference sequence). V lost 3 bases and J 1 base, leaving 16 bases between the germline ends. The CDR3 reads CATSSLLSGKSNQPQHF. In DNA, the CDR3 is TGTGCCACCAGCAGCCTGTTGTCGGGAAAGAGCAATCAGCCCCAGCATTTT.

The chain combines TRBV5-1 with TRBJ1-1; D unclear. Germline CDR1 is SGHRS and CDR2 is YFSETQ. Trimming shortened V by 1 base and J by 1 base, and 11 bases separated the two germline ends. This CDR3 spans 15 amino acids. CDR3 amino acids: CASSLRGLGNTEAFF. The CDR3 bases are TGCGCCAGCAGCTTGAGAGGTTTAGGGAACACTGAAGCTTTCTTT.

V is TRBV19 and J is TRBJ2-3, with D tentatively TRBD2 (5 bases). Per germline, CDR1 LNHDA and CDR2 SQIVND (reference sequence). The CDR3 is 14 residues long. V was shortened by 2 bases and J by 2 bases, with 8 bases between the two germline ends. DNA for the CDR3: TGTGCCAGTAGTATACCGGGATTCACAGATACGCAGTATTTT. This encodes CASSIPGFTDTQYF.

In this sample, this clone turned up a few times. This sequence joins TRBV11-2 and TRBJ2-3; a possible D gene is TRBD2 (6 bases). V lost 1 base, J lost 4 bases, and 12 bases lay in between. Germline CDR1 SGHAT, CDR2 FQNNGV. The CDR3 runs to 15 residues. The CDR3: CASSLGGVWADTQYF. Here the CDR3 DNA reads TGTGCCAGCAGCTTAGGGGGGGTATGGGCAGATACGCAGTATTTT.

The chain carries TRBV2 and TRBJ2-3, with D tentatively TRBD2 (7 bases). CDR1 is SNHLY and CDR2 is FYNNEI in the germline V gene. The CDR3 is made up of 15 amino acids. The CDR3 coding sequence is TGTGCTAGAGGGGAGGGGGGAACTGGCACAGATACGCAGTATTTT. Residues: CARGEGGTGTDTQYF.

The chain recombines TRBV28 with TRBJ2-7, with D unclear. Germline V gives CDR1 MDHEN, CDR2 SYDVKM. Trimming shortened V by 4 bases and J by 6 bases, and 10 bases separated the two germline ends. CDR3 size: 12 residues. The CDR3 DNA follows: TGTGCCAGCAGTTCCTCGAGTTTCGAGCAGTACTTC. The encoded protein is CASSSSSFEQYF.

The rearrangement joins TRBV7-2 to TRBJ1-4, with D possibly matching TRBD1 (5 bases). Germline V gene sequence: CDR1 SGHTA, CDR2 FQGNSA. The germline V and J ends were trimmed by 1 base and 6 bases, with 15 bases remaining between them. This CDR3 is built from 16 residues. In DNA form, the CDR3 reads TGTGCCAGCAGCTTAGTTGGTGGGGCTTGGGATGAAAAACTGTTTTTT. Translating it yields CASSLVGGAWDEKLFF.

V and J are TRBV10-3 and TRBJ2-1, with TRBD2 identical over 12 bases. In germline, CDR1 is ENHRY, CDR2 SYGVKD. V was pared by 8 bases and J by 8 bases, with 10 bases of the junction left unmatched. The CDR3 totals 15 residues. The chain's CDR3 is CAIHERLAGDHEQFF. The CDR3, as DNA: TGTGCCATCCATGAAAGACTAGCGGGAGACCATGAGCAGTTCTTC.

This chain uses TRBV6-5 with TRBJ2-4; 12 bases match TRBD2. The CDR3 covers 15 residues. With 5 bases clipped from V and 8 bases from J, the junction kept 7 bases outside the gene matches. The germline CDR1 and CDR2 sequences are MNHEY and SVGAGI. The CDR3 bases are TGTGCCAGCAGTCGACTAGCGGGAGCAGGAGACATTCAGTACTTC. Amino acid sequence: CASSRLAGAGDIQYF.

The chain has TRBV4-3 and TRBJ2-1; D is possibly TRBD2 (6 bases). Germline CDR1 reads LGHNA; CDR2 reads YSLEER. This CDR3 region has 14 residues. The V and J ends lost 2 bases and 7 bases respectively, with 12 bases between them. The CDR3 nucleotides are TGCGCCAGCAGCCAACGCCCTGGAGGGAATGAGCAGTTCTTC. Its translation: CASSQRPGGNEQFF.

This chain joins TRBV7-2 and TRBJ2-3, with 13 bases that match TRBD2. The CDR3 totals 16 residues. Germline CDR1 SGHTA, CDR2 FQGNSA. V shed 5 bases, J shed 1 base, and the junction held 3 bases outside the gene matches. This chain's CDR3 is CASSGGLAGGTDTQYF. The CDR3 DNA is TGTGCCAGCAGCGGAGGACTAGCGGGAGGCACAGATACGCAGTATTTT.

The V call is TRBV5-1, the J call TRBJ2-1; 7 bases match TRBD1. The junction had 7 bases not matched to a gene; V was cut back by 0 bases and J by 7 bases. The germline V gene has CDR1 SGHRS and CDR2 YFSETQ. CDR3 size: 15 residues. The CDR3 region is CASSLVAGGLNEQFF. CDR3 DNA sequence: TGCGCCAGCAGCTTGGTGGCAGGGGGTCTAAATGAGCAGTTCTTC.

The chain couples TRBV13 to TRBJ2-3; 11 bases align to TRBD2. V lost 5 bases and J lost 0; bases outside the gene matches: 1. CDR3 size: 15 residues. Per germline, CDR1 PRHDT and CDR2 FYEKMQ (reference sequence). This CDR3 is CASSRLAGSTDTQYF. CDR3 nucleotides: TGTGCCAGCAGCAGACTAGCGGGAAGCACAGATACGCAGTATTTT. The full variable domain, its missing parts supplied by reference TRBV13 and TRBJ2-3, is AAGVIQSPRHLIKEKRETATLKCYPIPRHDTVYWYQQGPGQDPQFLISFYEKMQSDKGSIPDRFSAQQFSDYHSELNMSSLELGDSALYFCASSRLAGSTDTQYFGPGTRLTVL.